Below are 26 T cell receptor beta chains sequenced from a single sample in a study of T cells in Graves' hyperthyroidism and ophthalmopathy. The CDR3 regions of TCR beta were amplified from RNA transcripts. HTBI primers were employed in a first-round RT-PCR of the TCR CDR3. MiXCR, applied by TCRdb to the multiplex PCR reads, yields one record per CDR3 protein. The sample records fewer than 650,000 distinct CDR3 sequences, roughly 45% being singletons. Sequenced sample: peripheral blood or thyroid tissue (not recorded which). The receptors stem from an adult woman with Graves' disease, either hyperthyroidism or ophthalmopathy (not recorded which).

Of note for this clonotype: A clone one base away is much larger, so this may be a read error. This sequence joins TRBV12-3 or TRBV12-4 and TRBJ1-2; TRBD1 might be the D (5 bases). This CDR3 has 15 residues. The CDR3 DNA reads as TGTGCCATCAGTCAGAGGACATCACCGCCCTATGGCTACACCTTC. Translation gives CAISQRTSPPYGYTF.

The rearrangement joins TRBV29-1 to TRBJ1-1; 10 bases fit TRBD1. The germline V gene encodes CDR1 SQVTM and CDR2 ANQGSEA. J gave up 0 bases and V 4 bases, and 8 bases lay outside the gene matches. This CDR3 is 16 amino acids long. This CDR3 is CSVGRGTGALNTEAFF. As DNA, the CDR3 is TGCAGCGTTGGCCGGGGGACAGGGGCACTGAACACTGAAGCTTTCTTT.

The genes are TRBV20-1 and TRBJ1-6; no definite D call. V lost 4 bases and J lost 7, with 14 bases in between. Germline CDR1 and CDR2: DFQATT and SNEGSKA (reference sequence). There are 14 residues in the CDR3. The CDR3 sequence is CSAKKARQNSPLHF. DNA of the CDR3: TGCAGTGCTAAGAAGGCCAGGCAGAATTCACCCCTCCACTTT.

V gene TRBV20-1 combines with J gene TRBJ1-3, with 7 bases identical to TRBD1. V trimming: 6 bases; J trimming: 2 bases; junction bases outside the gene matches: 7. The germline V gene has CDR1 DFQATT and CDR2 SNEGSKA (reference sequence). The CDR3 sequence is 14 residues long. CDR3 in amino acids: CSATDRSTGNTIYF. The CDR3 bases are TGCAGTGCAACGGACAGGTCAACTGGAAACACCATATATTTT.

This rearrangement joins TRBV7-9 to TRBJ1-2, with 7 bases fitting TRBD1. The length of the CDR3 is 14 residues. Germline trimming cut 5 bases from V and 4 bases from J; bases unmatched to any gene: 7. CDR1 and CDR2 (germline): SEHNR, FQNEAQ (reference sequence). CDR3 protein: CASSKQGLAYGYTF. CDR3 bases: TGTGCCAGCAGCAAACAGGGGTTGGCCTATGGCTACACCTTC.

The chain couples TRBV11-2 to TRBJ1-5; TRBD1 matches at 7 bases. This CDR3 region has 15 residues. V shed 5 bases, J shed 2 bases, and the junction held 6 bases outside the gene matches. Germline V gene data show CDR1 as SGHAT and CDR2 as FQNNGV. The CDR3 sequence is CASSATGNGNQPQHF. In DNA, the CDR3 is TGTGCCAGCAGCGCGACAGGGAACGGCAATCAGCCCCAGCATTTT.

This clonotype was seen a handful of times. J is TRBJ2-7 and V is TRBV13; D is possibly TRBD2 (6 bases). CDR1 and CDR2 from the germline V gene are PRHDT and FYEKMQ (reference sequence). Between the trimmed V and J ends, which lost 6 bases and 3 bases, there was a span of 9 bases. This CDR3 has 12 residues. As DNA, the CDR3 is TGTGCCAGCAGGCCCGGGAGCTACGAGCAGTACTTC. Its protein is CASRPGSYEQYF.

This clonotype was recorded at least ten times. The chain has TRBV2 and TRBJ2-7; D possibly corresponds to TRBD2 (6 bases). Trimming cost V 4 bases and J 4 bases, with 14 bases left between them. Germline V gene lookup returns CDR1 SNHLY and CDR2 FYNNEI. The CDR3 runs 14 residues. The CDR3 reads CASSGGVQSYEQYF. Here the CDR3 DNA reads TGTGCCAGCAGTGGGGGGGTCCAGTCTTACGAGCAGTACTTC. Full variable domain (outside the CDR3, taken from reference TRBV2 and TRBJ2-7): EPEVTQTPSHQVTQMGQEVILRCVPISNHLYFYWYRQILGQKVEFLVSFYNNEISEKSEIFDDQFSVERPDGSNFTLKIRSTKLEDSAMYFCASSGGVQSYEQYFGPGTRLTVT.

This clonotype was counted between two and nine times. This chain links TRBV28 with TRBJ1-2, with D possibly matching TRBD1 (5 bases). The CDR3 has 12 amino acids. Germline lookup yields CDR1 MDHEN and CDR2 SYDVKM. V lost 4 bases, J lost 4 bases, and 7 bases lay in between. CDR3 nucleotide sequence: TGTGCCAGCAGTTCACAGGCCTATGGCTACACCTTC. Amino acid sequence: CASSSQAYGYTF.

The chain recombines TRBV2 with TRBJ2-2; 7 nucleotides line up with TRBD2. J gave up 4 bases and V 11 bases, and 10 bases lay outside the gene matches. The CDR3 sequence is 14 residues long. The germline V gene has CDR1 SNHLY and CDR2 FYNNEI. As DNA, the CDR3 is TGTGCCGGGAGGGCAGAGACGCGCACCGGGGAGCTGTTTTTT. Protein product: CAGRAETRTGELFF.

The sample holds many counts of this clonotype. The chain uses TRBV10-3 and TRBJ1-4; unclear D gene. The CDR3 totals 15 residues. V was pared by 3 bases and J by 5 bases, with 13 bases between. Germline V gene data show CDR1 as ENHRY and CDR2 as SYGVKD. This CDR3 reads CAISDSILKNEKLFF. The CDR3 region has the DNA TGTGCCATCAGTGATTCAATTTTGAAGAATGAAAAACTGTTTTTT.

The genes are TRBV7-2 and TRBJ2-5; TRBD2 matches 15 bases. The CDR3 loop spans 20 amino acids. Trimming removed 0 bases from V and 3 bases from J; junction bases left unmatched: 11. Germline V lookup: CDR1 SGHTA, CDR2 FQGNSA. CDR3 nucleotide sequence: TGTGCCAGCAGCTTAGCTCTAGGACTAGCGGGAGGGGCAACAAAAGAGACCCAGTACTTC. Translating it yields CASSLALGLAGGATKETQYF.

This clonotype was counted at least ten times. The CDR3 nucleotides read TGCAGTGCTGGACCCCCTACTAGCGGGAGGGAGACCCAGTACTTC. It yields the protein CSAGPPTSGRETQYF. The V gene is TRBV20-1, the J gene TRBJ2-5, with TRBD2 matching 12 bases. Unmatched junction bases numbered 9, after V lost 5 bases and J lost 5 bases. CDR1 is DFQATT, CDR2 SNEGSKA, per germline (reference sequence). This CDR3 has 15 amino acids.

This sequence joins TRBV7-2 and TRBJ2-7; either TRBD1 or TRBD2 may fit D (5 bases each). V shed 5 bases and J shed 0 bases, with 14 bases lying between them. The CDR3 runs 15 residues. Germline loops: CDR1 SGHTA, CDR2 FQGNSA. Here the CDR3 DNA reads TGTGCCAGCAGCGCCGGGACGGTGAGCTCCTACGAGCAGTACTTC. Translating it yields CASSAGTVSSYEQYF.

This clonotype was detected ten times or more. The V gene is TRBV2, the J gene TRBJ1-1; D perhaps matches TRBD1 (6 bases). The CDR3 contains 16 residues. The V gene's germline CDR1 is SNHLY and CDR2 FYNNEI. V shed 0 bases and J shed 0 bases, with 11 bases lying between them. The CDR3 loop reads CASSEATGRMNTEAFF. The CDR3 DNA follows: TGTGCCAGCAGTGAAGCGACAGGACGGATGAACACTGAAGCTTTCTTT.

This clonotype occurred many times. The chain employs TRBV29-1 and TRBJ1-1; D gene uncertain. The CDR3 extends over 13 amino acids. The germline V gene encodes CDR1 SQVTM and CDR2 ANQGSEA. Trimming cost V 5 bases and J 0 bases, with 10 bases left between them. The CDR3 sequence is CSVCSGLNTEAFF. The CDR3 DNA reads as TGCAGCGTTTGTTCTGGGCTGAACACTGAAGCTTTCTTT.

In this sample, this clonotype turned up many times. V usage is TRBV29-1 and J usage is TRBJ2-7; TRBD1 is a possible D gene (5 bases). Trimming left V 5 bases short and J 0 bases short, with 14 bases between. CDR3 size: 14 residues. CDR1 SQVTM and CDR2 ANQGSEA come from the germline V gene. The CDR3 DNA sequence: TGCAGCGTTTCCGACAGACAAGTCTCCTACGAGCAGTACTTC. It specifies CSVSDRQVSYEQYF.

This clonotype was seen many times. The V and J genes are TRBV6-2 or TRBV6-3 and TRBJ2-7; TRBD2 matches 9 bases. The CDR3 contains 16 residues. Germline V CDR1 and CDR2: MNHEY, SVGEGT. Germline trimming cut 2 bases from V and 3 bases from J; bases unmatched to any gene: 8. CDR3 residues: CASSYPLTSGRYEQYF. DNA for the CDR3: TGTGCCAGCAGTTACCCTCTGACTAGCGGCCGCTACGAGCAGTACTTC.

This clonotype has a single count. This chain connects TRBV7-9 to TRBJ1-2, with unresolved D. CDR3 length equals 12 residues. Deletions cut 6 bases from V and 8 bases from J, with 13 bases between. Germline V lookup: CDR1 SEHNR, CDR2 FQNEAQ (reference sequence). The CDR3 region is CASSSGPFGYTF. DNA for the CDR3: TGTGCCAGCAGTTCCGGGCCCTTCGGCTACACCTTC.

This clonotype was counted only a few times. V gene TRBV18 combines with J gene TRBJ2-5; 7 nucleotides agree with TRBD1. The J call may be faulty, since TRBJ2-7 better matches the DNA end. The CDR3 sequence is 13 residues long. Germline V gene lookup returns CDR1 KGHSH and CDR2 LQKENI. In DNA form, the CDR3 reads TGTGCCAGCTCACAGGGACAGCAATACGAGCAGTACTTC. This encodes CASSQGQQYEQYF.

J is TRBJ1-2 and V is TRBV14; D possibly corresponds to TRBD1 (6 bases). Trimming took 4 bases from V and 8 from J, leaving 17 bases between them. Germline V gene sequence: CDR1 SGHDN, CDR2 FVKESK. CDR3 length: 14 amino acids. As DNA, the CDR3 is TGTGCCAGCAGCCCCCGGACAGCCCGACAAGGCTACACCTTC. Its protein product is CASSPRTARQGYTF.

This clonotype was counted ten times or more. The chain joins TRBV9 to TRBJ1-2; D may be TRBD1 (6 bases). Germline V gene data show CDR1 as SGDLS and CDR2 as YYNGEE. Deletions cut 1 base from V and 4 bases from J, with 8 bases between. The CDR3 length is 13 residues. CDR3 nucleotide sequence: TGTGCCAGCAGCGTACAGGGGACCTATGGCTACACCTTC. Residues: CASSVQGTYGYTF.

As to this clonotype: A read error is likely, as this CDR3 ends without the conserved phenylalanine or tryptophan. No DNA is shown, since the ends of the CDR3 on it are uncertain; the CDR3 is the one TCRdb lists. CDR3 protein: CASSLMGLKSS. This rearrangement joins TRBV7-2 to TRBJ1-1. The CDR3 contains 11 residues when both ends are counted. Germline V lookup: CDR1 SGHTA, CDR2 FQGNSA.

A word on this clonotype: A read error is possible here, since a much larger clone lies one base away. The CDR3 does not end in the conserved phenylalanine or tryptophan, so this is likely a read error. V is TRBV20-1 and J is TRBJ1-1, with unresolved D. The CDR3 is made up of 14 amino acids. CDR1 is DFQATT and CDR2 is SNEGSKA in the germline V gene (reference sequence). Trimming stripped 1 base from V and 0 bases from J, with 9 bases between. CDR3 nucleotide sequence: TGCAGTGCTAGAGGAGCAGTTATGAACACTGAAGCTTTCCTT. It codes for CSARGAVMNTEAFL.

As to this clonotype: Possible read error: a much larger clone is one base away. The gene calls are TRBV9 and TRBJ2-7; TRBD1 agrees at 8 bases. This CDR3 has 13 residues. In germline, CDR1 is SGDLS, CDR2 YYNGEE. The CDR3 DNA reads TGTGCCAGCCTGGACAGGGCGACCTACGAGCGGTACTTC. This translates into CASLDRATYERYF.

This sequence joins TRBV19 and TRBJ2-7; D is unresolved. V was pared by 3 bases and J by 2 bases, with 8 bases between. CDR3 size: 13 residues. Germline CDR1 reads LNHDA; CDR2 reads SQIVND (reference sequence). The CDR3 bases are TGTGCCAGTAGTATGGACGGAACCTACGAGCAGTACTTC. Amino acids: CASSMDGTYEQYF.